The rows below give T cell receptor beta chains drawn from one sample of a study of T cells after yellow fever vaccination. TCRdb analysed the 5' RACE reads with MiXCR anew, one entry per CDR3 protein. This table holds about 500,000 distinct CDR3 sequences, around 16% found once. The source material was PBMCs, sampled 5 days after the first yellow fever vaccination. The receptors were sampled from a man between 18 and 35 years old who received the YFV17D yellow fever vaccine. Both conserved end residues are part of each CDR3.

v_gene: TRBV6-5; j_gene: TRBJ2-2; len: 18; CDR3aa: CASSYSTSGGANTGELFF
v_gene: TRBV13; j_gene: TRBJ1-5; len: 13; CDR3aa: CASSPRRNQPQHF
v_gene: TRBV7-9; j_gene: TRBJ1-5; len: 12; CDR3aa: CASGPENQPQHF
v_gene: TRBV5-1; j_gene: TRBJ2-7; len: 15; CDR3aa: CASSLESTGLGEQYF
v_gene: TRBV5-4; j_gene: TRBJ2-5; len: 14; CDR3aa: CASSFTGTRETQYF
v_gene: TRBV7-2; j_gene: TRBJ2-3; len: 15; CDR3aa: CASSPRQGGTDTQYF
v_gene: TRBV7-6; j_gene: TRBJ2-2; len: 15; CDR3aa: CASSPTDRETGELFF
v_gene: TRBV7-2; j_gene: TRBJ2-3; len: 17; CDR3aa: CASSPPTSGASTDTQYF
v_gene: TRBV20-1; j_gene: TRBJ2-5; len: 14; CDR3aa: CSASPQGAGETQYF
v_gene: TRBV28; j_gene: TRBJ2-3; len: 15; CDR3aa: CASGSNSLSTDTQYF
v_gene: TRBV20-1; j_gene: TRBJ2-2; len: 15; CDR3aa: CSAGRMTGWPGELFF
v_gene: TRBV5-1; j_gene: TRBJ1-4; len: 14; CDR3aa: CASSLVPPAEKLFF
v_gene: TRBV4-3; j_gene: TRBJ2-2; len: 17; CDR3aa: CASSQDTLPRRGGELFF
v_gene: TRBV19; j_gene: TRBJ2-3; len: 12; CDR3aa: CASSGGQASKYF
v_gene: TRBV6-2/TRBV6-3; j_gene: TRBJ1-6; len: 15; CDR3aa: CASNQDSFYNSPLHF
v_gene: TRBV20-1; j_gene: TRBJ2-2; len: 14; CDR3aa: CSAPGRGNTGELFF